The clone carrying this TCR beta chain was detected ten times or more. This CDR3 is built from 16 residues. Germline lookup yields CDR1 SGHKS and CDR2 YYEKEE (reference sequence). The germline V and J ends were trimmed by 1 base and 2 bases, with 12 bases remaining between them. The data belong to a study of T-cell reconstitution after alpha-beta-depleted transplantation in children. Unique molecular identifiers were incorporated into the prepared TCRbeta library. TCRdb reprocessed the PCR reads with MiXCR, giving one entry per CDR3 protein. The table shows more than 150,000 distinct CDR3 sequences, with about 15% occurring only once.

The sequencing here drew on PBMCs from the stem cell graft donor, taken from the stem cell graft. The V and J genes are TRBV5-5 and TRBJ2-2; D is ambiguous. This TCR was sampled from a human donor who donated a stem cell graft to a child with acute lymphoblastic leukemia. CDR3 amino acids: CASSLTVPQNTGELFF. The CDR3 nucleotides read TGTGCCAGCAGCTTGACCGTTCCTCAAAACACCGGGGAGCTGTTTTTT.